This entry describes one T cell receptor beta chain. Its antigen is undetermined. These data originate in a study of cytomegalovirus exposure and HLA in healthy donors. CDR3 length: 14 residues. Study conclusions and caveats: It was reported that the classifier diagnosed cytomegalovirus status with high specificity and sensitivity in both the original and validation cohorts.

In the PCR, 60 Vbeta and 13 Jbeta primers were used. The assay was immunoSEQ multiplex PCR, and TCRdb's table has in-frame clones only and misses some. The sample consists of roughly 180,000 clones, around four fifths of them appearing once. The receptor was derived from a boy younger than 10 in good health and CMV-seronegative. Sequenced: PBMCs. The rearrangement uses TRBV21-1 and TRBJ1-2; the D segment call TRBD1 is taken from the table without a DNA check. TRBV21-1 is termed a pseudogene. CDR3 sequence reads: CASSKGQANYGYTF. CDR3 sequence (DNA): TGTGCCAGCAGCAAGGGACAGGCCAACTATGGCTACACCTTC.